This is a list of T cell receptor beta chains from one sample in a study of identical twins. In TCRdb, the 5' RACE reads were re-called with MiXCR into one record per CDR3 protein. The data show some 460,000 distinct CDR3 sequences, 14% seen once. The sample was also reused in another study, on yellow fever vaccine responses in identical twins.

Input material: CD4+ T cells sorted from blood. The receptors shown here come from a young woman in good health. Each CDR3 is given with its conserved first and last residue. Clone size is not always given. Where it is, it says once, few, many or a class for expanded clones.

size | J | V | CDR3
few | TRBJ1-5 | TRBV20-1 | CSATVYSNQPQHF
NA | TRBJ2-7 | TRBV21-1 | CASRNEQGSLEQYF
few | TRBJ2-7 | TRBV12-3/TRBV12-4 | CASSFGTLNEQYF
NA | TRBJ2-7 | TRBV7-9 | CASSQQDGSSYEQYF
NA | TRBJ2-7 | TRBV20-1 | CTSGRPARDEQYF
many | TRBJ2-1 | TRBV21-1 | CASRKTRAQPLKYNEQFF
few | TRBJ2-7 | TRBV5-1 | CASSLVVGAQGAYEQYF
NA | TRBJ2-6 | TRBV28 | CAKPQGSSGANVLTF
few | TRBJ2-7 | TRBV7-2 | CASSWMSGTGKSYEQYF
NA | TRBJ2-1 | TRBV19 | CASMNRGDNEQFF
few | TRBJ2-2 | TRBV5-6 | CASSPGTGVQRTGELFF
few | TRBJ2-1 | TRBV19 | CASRLRLASSYNEQFF
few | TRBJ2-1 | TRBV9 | CASSVAASGNEQFF
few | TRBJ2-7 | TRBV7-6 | CASSSPARDRGHEQYF
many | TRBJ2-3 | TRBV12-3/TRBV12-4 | CASSLALGGTDTQYF
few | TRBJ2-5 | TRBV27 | CASSLAGTRETQYF
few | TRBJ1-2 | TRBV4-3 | CASSQSAMVLGYGYTF
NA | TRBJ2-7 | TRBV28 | CASSLSASGTYEQYF
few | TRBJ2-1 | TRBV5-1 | CASSPPGLAGDNTNEQFF
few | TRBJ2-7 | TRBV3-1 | CASSVEPRYEQYF
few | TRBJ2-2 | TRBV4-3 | CASSQGGTGTAGELFF
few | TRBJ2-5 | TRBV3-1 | CASSQGRRRGIQETQYF
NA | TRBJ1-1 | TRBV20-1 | CSAQRYREGSTEAFF
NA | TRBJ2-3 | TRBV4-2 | CASSRGWGTDTQYF
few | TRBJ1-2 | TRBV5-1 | CASSLDDFGGYTF
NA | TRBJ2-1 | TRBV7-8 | CASSGGGLGSYNEQFF
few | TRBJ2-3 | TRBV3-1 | CASSQRSTDTQYF
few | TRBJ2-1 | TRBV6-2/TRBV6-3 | CASLTSGSYEQFF
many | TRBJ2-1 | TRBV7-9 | CASSFGLAVDEQFF
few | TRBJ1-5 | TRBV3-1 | CASSQGQGGGGQPQHF
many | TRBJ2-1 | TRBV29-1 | CSPLKWTGGSQGQFF
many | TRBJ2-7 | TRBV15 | CATSRDRSGWEQYF
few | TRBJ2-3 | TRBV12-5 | CASGVTGTDTQYF
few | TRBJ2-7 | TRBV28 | CASAREQYF
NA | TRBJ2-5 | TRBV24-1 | CATSDLGRETQYF
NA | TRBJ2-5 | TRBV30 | CARRQKETQYF
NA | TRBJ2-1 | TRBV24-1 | CATSDPGSGDNEQFF
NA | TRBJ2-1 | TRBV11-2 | CASSLLTSGSSYNEQFF
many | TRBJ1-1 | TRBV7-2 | CASSPRGNTEAFF
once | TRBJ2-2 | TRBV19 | CASSTRATNTGELFF
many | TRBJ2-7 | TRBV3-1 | CASSLRGASYEQYF
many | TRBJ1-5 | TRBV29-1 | CSAREDSNQPQHF
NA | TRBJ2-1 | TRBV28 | CASSSPRTGNQNEQFF
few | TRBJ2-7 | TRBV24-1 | CATSATTSYEQYF
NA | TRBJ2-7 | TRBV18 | CASSPRTPGQGAYEQYF
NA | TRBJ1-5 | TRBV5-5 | CASSLGPDQPQHF
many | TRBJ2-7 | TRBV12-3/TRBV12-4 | CASSLRREQYF
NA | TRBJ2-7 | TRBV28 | CASRLEGPGGEQYF
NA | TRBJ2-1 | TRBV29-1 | CSAKNNEQFF
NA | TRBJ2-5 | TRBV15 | CATSRDAVREETQYF
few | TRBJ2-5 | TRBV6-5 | CASSYSRTGALGTQYF
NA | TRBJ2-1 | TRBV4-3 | CASSQELLRNEQFF